These 27 T cell receptor beta chains came from one sample sequenced in a study of OX40 agonist ivuxolimab in advanced cancers. Clones were read by immunoSEQ multiplex PCR, and TCRdb kept only the in-frame ones, dropping some. This sample has 100,000 or so clones, with about 80% found just once. The source material was CD4+ or CD8+ T cells sorted from blood, sampled in a trial of the OX40 agonist ivuxolimab. The receptors were gathered from an adult with an advanced solid tumor such as melanoma, head and neck, liver or kidney cancer.

V gene TRBV18 combines with J gene TRBJ2-5, with 11 bases matching TRBD1. This CDR3 has 16 amino acids. CDR1 and CDR2 from the germline V gene are KGHSH and LQKENI. The J segment lost 5 bases and the V segment lost 0 bases, leaving 5 bases of the junction unmatched. This CDR3 is CASSPPGTGGGETQYF. The CDR3 nucleotides are TGTGCCAGCTCACCACCCGGGACAGGGGGTGGCGAGACCCAGTACTTC.

As DNA, the CDR3 is TGTGCCAGCAGCTTGGGAGCGGGAGAAGAGACCCAGTACTTC. Amino acid sequence: CASSLGAGEETQYF. This sequence joins TRBV11-3 and TRBJ2-5, with 8 bases identical to TRBD2. This CDR3 region has 14 residues. Germline loops: CDR1 SGHNT, CDR2 YENEEA. Trimming cost V 3 bases and J 3 bases; bases outside gene matches: 3.

V is TRBV7-9 and J is TRBJ1-1; D is unresolved. CDR3 length equals 14 residues. Germline V CDR1 and CDR2: SEHNR, FQNEAQ (reference sequence). V was cut by 1 base and J by 6 bases, with 12 bases left in between. Written as DNA, the CDR3 is TGTGCCAGCAGCTTAGTAGGGAGGGTTGCTGAAGCTTTCTTT. As protein: CASSLVGRVAEAFF.

The rearrangement links TRBV14 to TRBJ1-2; weak D call: TRBD1 (6 bases). The CDR3 is 14 residues long. V was cut by 1 base and J by 4 bases, with 10 bases left in between. Germline V gives CDR1 SGHDN, CDR2 FVKESK. The CDR3 is CASSQVEGVYGYTF. CDR3 DNA: TGTGCCAGCAGCCAAGTGGAGGGGGTCTATGGCTACACCTTC.

J is TRBJ1-3 and V is TRBV15; tentatively, D is TRBD1 (5 bases). The CDR3 is made up of 13 amino acids. CDR1 and CDR2 from the germline V gene are LNHNV and YYDKDF (reference sequence). Trimming took 4 bases from V and 4 from J, leaving 8 bases between them. CDR3 sequence: CATSNWDGNTIYF. CDR3 nucleotides: TGTGCCACCAGCAACTGGGACGGAAACACCATATATTTT.

The chain has TRBV19 and TRBJ1-1; D unclear. CDR3 length equals 13 residues. V was shortened by 4 bases and J by 4 bases, with 10 bases between the two germline ends. Germline-derived CDR1 and CDR2 are LNHDA and SQIVND (reference sequence). DNA of the CDR3: TGTGCCAGTAGTACCACCAGAAGCACTGAAGCTTTCTTT. Encoded protein: CASSTTRSTEAFF.

The chain has TRBV6-5 and TRBJ2-7; unclear D gene. The CDR3 totals 13 residues. Trimming cost V 6 bases and J 3 bases, with 12 bases left between them. From germline, CDR1 is MNHEY and CDR2 SVGAGI. DNA for the CDR3: TGTGCCAGCAGCCGCGGAGCTTACTACGAGCAGTACTTC. Protein: CASSRGAYYEQYF.

The chain carries TRBV5-6 and TRBJ1-1, with a weak D call TRBD1 (5 bases). Trimming removed 0 bases at V and 6 bases at J, with 12 bases between. The CDR3 is 14 amino acids. Per the germline V gene, CDR1 is SGHDT and CDR2 is YYEEEE. The CDR3 region is CASSLARVGAEAFF. The CDR3 bases are TGTGCCAGCAGCTTGGCCAGGGTGGGCGCTGAAGCTTTCTTT.

The chain carries TRBV6-4 and TRBJ1-1; TRBD1 matches 7 bases. V trimming: 6 bases; J trimming: 6 bases; junction bases outside the gene matches: 7. Germline values: CDR1 MRHNA, CDR2 SNTAGT. CDR3 length: 13 residues. The CDR3 region is CASRDREFAEAFF. The CDR3 coding sequence is TGTGCCAGCAGAGACAGGGAGTTCGCTGAAGCTTTCTTT.

The CDR3 protein is CASSPDSYEQYF. For the CDR3, the DNA is TGTGCCAGCAGCCCCGACAGTTACGAGCAGTACTTC. The chain carries TRBV5-6 and TRBJ2-7; D may be TRBD1 (5 bases). V lost 4 bases and J 4 bases, leaving 9 bases between the germline ends. The CDR3 has 12 amino acids. Germline V gene sequence: CDR1 SGHDT, CDR2 YYEEEE.

The chain employs TRBV27 and TRBJ2-2; D is perhaps TRBD2 (6 bases). V was cut by 1 base and J by 5 bases, with 14 bases left in between. Germline CDR1 is MNHEY and CDR2 is SMNVEV (reference sequence). The CDR3 runs to 16 residues. The CDR3 DNA sequence: TGTGCCAGCAGTTTATTGGCTGTCGGGGGAACCGGGGAGCTGTTTTTT. It encodes CASSLLAVGGTGELFF.

There are a few counts of this clone. The V call is TRBV28, the J call TRBJ1-1, with unresolved D. The V gene lost 2 bases and the J gene lost 3 bases, with 13 bases spanning the gap. The CDR3 is 15 amino acids. CDR1 is MDHEN, CDR2 SYDVKM, per germline. CDR3 sequence reads: CASSLPLDGDTEAFF. DNA of the CDR3: TGTGCCAGCAGTTTACCCCTTGACGGGGACACTGAAGCTTTCTTT.

The rearrangement links TRBV19 to TRBJ1-2; D is uncertain. Germline CDR1 LNHDA, CDR2 SQIVND (reference sequence). Trimming pared 3 bases from V and 6 bases from J, leaving 14 bases between. The CDR3 length is 14 residues. CDR3 sequence: CASSILMGMNGYTF. The CDR3 DNA is TGTGCCAGTAGTATTCTGATGGGGATGAATGGCTACACCTTC.

The chain is built from TRBV27 and TRBJ1-1; TRBD1 matches at 8 bases. Germline V gene lookup returns CDR1 MNHEY and CDR2 SMNVEV (reference sequence). CDR3 length: 16 amino acids. After removal of 5 bases from V and 6 bases from J, the junction contained 14 bases not matched to a gene. The CDR3 is CASSAKPQGGHAEAFF. The CDR3 DNA is TGTGCCAGCAGTGCGAAACCACAGGGGGGTCATGCTGAAGCTTTCTTT.

The sample holds one count of this clone. V gene TRBV27 combines with J gene TRBJ2-7; D call uncertain. Trimming removed 3 bases from V and 2 bases from J, with 14 bases in between. CDR1 is MNHEY, CDR2 SMNVEV, per germline (reference sequence). The CDR3 runs 15 residues. CDR3: CASSFGSEFPYEQYF. CDR3 bases: TGTGCCAGCAGTTTTGGCAGCGAATTCCCCTACGAGCAGTACTTC.

The chain joins TRBV21-1 to TRBJ2-7. TRBV21-1 is a pseudogene locus. This CDR3 contains 18 residues. The CDR3 region is CASRAFCGWKGIPYEQYF. The CDR3 bases are TGTGCCAGCAGAGCATTCTGCGGGTGGAAGGGGATCCCCTACGAGCAGTACTTC.

The CDR3 region is CASSRFEGQGESYTF. Here the CDR3 DNA reads TGTGCCAGCAGTCGCTTTGAGGGACAGGGGGAGAGCTACACCTTC. V gene TRBV27 combines with J gene TRBJ1-2, with 11 bases lining up with TRBD1. With 5 bases clipped from V and 9 bases from J, the junction kept 11 bases outside the gene matches. The CDR3 runs to 15 residues. Per the germline V gene, CDR1 is MNHEY and CDR2 is SMNVEV (reference sequence).

The V call is TRBV5-1, the J call TRBJ2-3, with a weak D call TRBD2 (6 bases). Looked up from germline, CDR1 is SGHRS and CDR2 is YFSETQ. V lost 1 base, J lost 4 bases, and 10 bases lay in between. The CDR3 is made up of 14 amino acids. Here the CDR3 reads CASSLISGADTQYF. The CDR3 region has the DNA TGCGCCAGCAGCTTGATCTCGGGGGCAGATACGCAGTATTTT.

This chain links TRBV7-9 with TRBJ1-1; D unclear. Per germline, CDR1 SEHNR and CDR2 FQNEAQ (reference sequence). Deletions cut 5 bases from V and 4 bases from J, with 8 bases between. The CDR3 runs to 12 residues. The CDR3 DNA reads TGTGCCAGCAGCCCCCCGGGCACTGAAGCTTTCTTT. It translates to CASSPPGTEAFF.

This clone was seen a single time. The junction does not match germline at one end; this may be a read error. This chain joins TRBV9 and TRBJ2-6; D not certain. The CDR3 runs 15 residues. Germline V lookup: CDR1 SGDLS, CDR2 YYNGEE. This CDR3 is CANSVEGSGANVLTF. The CDR3 DNA sequence: TGTGCCAACAGCGTAGAAGGCTCTGGGGCCAACGTCCTGACTTTC.

This clone was counted between two and nine times. The chain combines TRBV11-2 with TRBJ1-2, with D maybe TRBD1 (6 bases). Trimming stripped 0 bases from V and 3 bases from J, with 8 bases between. Germline loops: CDR1 SGHAT, CDR2 FQNNGV. There are 14 residues in the CDR3. CDR3 sequence reads: CASSLEAGDYGYTF. The CDR3 DNA reads TGTGCCAGCAGCTTAGAGGCAGGGGACTATGGCTACACCTTC.

V usage is TRBV4-1 and J usage is TRBJ2-3, with TRBD2 matching over 7 bases. Losses at the gene ends were 1 base for V and 7 bases for J; bases not matched to a gene: 14. The CDR3 length is 17 residues. From germline, CDR1 is MGHRA and CDR2 YSYEKL. DNA of the CDR3: TGCGCCAGCAGCCAAGCTCAAAGCGGGGTGGAGGGGCATACGCAGTATTTT. Its protein product is CASSQAQSGVEGHTQYF.

This chain links TRBV6-1 with TRBJ2-7; 9 bases are shared with TRBD2. CDR1 is MNHNS and CDR2 is SASEGT in the germline V gene. CDR3 length equals 12 residues. J was trimmed by 3 bases and V by 10 bases; bases with no gene match: 4. CDR3 in DNA: TGTGCCACCCTGACTAGCGGCTACGAGCAGTACTTC. This sequence encodes CATLTSGYEQYF.

The rearrangement uses TRBV7-6 and TRBJ2-7; 10 positions agree with TRBD2. This CDR3 comprises 18 residues. Looked up from germline, CDR1 is SGHVS and CDR2 is FNYEAQ. V lost 0 bases and J lost 2; bases outside the gene matches: 10. The CDR3 DNA reads TGTGCCAGCAGCTTAGCGAATTTCCGGACTAGCGGTCCCTACGAGCAGTACTTC. Translated: CASSLANFRTSGPYEQYF.

The V and J genes are TRBV29-1 and TRBJ2-1, with a tentative D call TRBD2 (8 bases). CDR1 and CDR2 from the germline V gene are SQVTM and ANQGSEA. V was shortened by 0 bases and J by 9 bases, with 21 bases between the two germline ends. The CDR3 covers 16 residues. CDR3 in DNA: TGCAGCGTTGAAGATCGGGACAGCGGGAGTGTCGGTGAGCAGTTCTTC. Protein: CSVEDRDSGSVGEQFF.

The chain has TRBV7-9 and TRBJ2-7; 7 nucleotides align to TRBD2. CDR3 size: 15 residues. Germline CDR1 is SEHNR and CDR2 is FQNEAQ (reference sequence). The J segment lost 3 bases and the V segment lost 1 base, leaving 6 bases of the junction unmatched. CDR3 residues: CASSLGGGRSYEQYF. CDR3 nucleotides: TGTGCCAGCAGCTTAGGCGGCGGGAGAAGCTACGAGCAGTACTTC.

This chain connects TRBV19 to TRBJ1-2; D unclear. Trimming left V 4 bases short and J 4 bases short, with 13 bases between. Germline values: CDR1 LNHDA, CDR2 SQIVND (reference sequence). The CDR3 has 14 residues. CDR3 in DNA: TGTGCCAGTAGTAGGCCCTTCGATTCCTATGGCTACACCTTC. Its protein is CASSRPFDSYGYTF.